Listed below are T cell receptor beta chains from one sample, sequenced in a study of T-cell reconstitution after alpha-beta-depleted transplantation in children. TCRdb fed the PCR reads into MiXCR, producing one record per CDR3 protein. The sample has about 240,000 distinct CDR3 sequences; over 20% are singletons. Sequences were derived from PBMCs, sampled before TCRalphabeta/CD19-depleted stem cell transplant. Receptors originate from a girl aged 2 to 10 with Fanconi anemia, due to receive a stem cell transplant. Both conserved end residues are part of each CDR3. A D gene is named only where the DNA matches it firmly. The size of a clone is reported for some rows only, either as once, few or many, or as a class for expanded clones.

D gene | J gene | CDR3 length | clone size | V gene | CDR3 protein | CDR3 DNA
NA | TRBJ2-5 | 17 | few | TRBV7-2 | CASSLKVLRTYEETQYF | TGTGCCAGCAGCTTAAAAGTCCTACGCACTTACGAAGAGACCCAGTACTTC
TRBD1 | TRBJ2-5 | 14 | many | TRBV20-1 | CSARTPGQGKAQYF | TGCAGTGCTAGAACTCCGGGACAGGGAAAGGCCCAGTACTTC
TRBD2 | TRBJ2-1 | 14 | NA | TRBV15 | CATSMGLAGNEQFF | TGTGCCACCAGCATGGGACTAGCGGGCAATGAGCAGTTCTTC
TRBD2 | TRBJ2-1 | 15 | once | TRBV14 | CASRPSGRGYNEQFF | TGTGCCAGCAGACCGAGCGGGAGGGGATACAATGAGCAGTTCTTC
NA | TRBJ2-4 | 14 | NA | TRBV10-3 | CAINSGDAKNIQYF | TGTGCCATCAATTCAGGGGACGCCAAAAACATTCAGTACTTC
NA | TRBJ2-5 | 15 | few | TRBV29-1 | CSVSGQGKYQETQYF | TGCAGCGTGTCCGGTCAGGGGAAGTACCAAGAGACCCAGTACTTC
TRBD1 | TRBJ2-1 | 14 | many | TRBV5-1 | CASSPGQGANEQFF | TGCGCCAGCAGCCCAGGACAGGGGGCCAATGAGCAGTTCTTC
NA | TRBJ2-6 | 16 | many | TRBV25-1 | CASSDTRGSGANVLTF | TGTGCCAGCAGTGATACTCGGGGCTCTGGGGCCAACGTCCTGACTTTC
NA | TRBJ2-5 | 12 | many | TRBV18 | CASSQGGETQYF | TGCGCCAGCAGCCAGGGTGGAGAGACCCAGTACTTC
TRBD2 | TRBJ2-7 | 15 | NA | TRBV20-1 | CSAEWRTSDSYEQYF | TGCAGTGCTGAATGGAGGACTAGCGACTCCTACGAGCAGTACTTC
NA | TRBJ2-3 | 14 | NA | TRBV18 | CASSPTMSQDTQYF | TGTGCCAGCTCACCTACAATGTCACAAGATACGCAGTATTTT
NA | TRBJ1-5 | 12 | NA | TRBV20-1 | CSATNTVEPQHF | TGCAGTGCCACCAACACCGTCGAGCCCCAGCATTTT
NA | TRBJ2-1 | 13 | few | TRBV20-1 | CSARGLFGNEQFF | TGCAGTGCTAGGGGTTTATTTGGCAATGAGCAGTTCTTC
NA | TRBJ2-2 | 14 | NA | TRBV5-1 | CASSIAEGSGELFF | TGCGCCAGCAGTATTGCCGAGGGGTCCGGGGAGCTGTTTTTT
NA | TRBJ2-1 | 16 | many | TRBV5-1 | CASRLTELSPPNEQFF | TGCGCCAGCAGACTAACCGAGTTAAGCCCGCCTAATGAGCAGTTCTTC
NA | TRBJ1-6 | 13 | NA | TRBV30 | CAWSTGNNSPLHF | TGTGCCTGGAGTACAGGGAATAATTCACCCCTCCACTTT
TRBD2 | TRBJ2-1 | 12 | medium-sized | TRBV29-1 | CSVEAGSGAQFF | TGCAGCGTTGAAGCAGGTAGCGGGGCGCAGTTCTTC
NA | TRBJ2-3 | 14 | few | TRBV4-2 | CASSQDQRTDTQYF | TGTGCCAGCAGCCAAGATCAGCGGACAGATACGCAGTATTTT
NA | TRBJ2-3 | 16 | NA | TRBV2 | CASSELQGWGTDTQYF | TGTGCCAGCAGCGAACTCCAGGGGTGGGGTACAGATACGCAGTATTTT
NA | TRBJ1-4 | 13 | few | TRBV20-1 | CSASSPGGEKLFF | TGCAGTGCTAGCTCACCGGGTGGTGAAAAACTGTTTTTT
TRBD2 | TRBJ2-1 | 14 | many | TRBV7-3 | CASSLLAGYNEQFF | TGTGCCAGCAGCTTACTAGCGGGATACAATGAGCAGTTCTTC
NA | TRBJ2-1 | 11 | many | TRBV29-1 | CSVVWVSFQFF | TGCAGCGTTGTCTGGGTTTCGTTCCAGTTCTTC
NA | TRBJ2-5 | 15 | few | TRBV25-1 | CASSEGVGQRETQYF | TGTGCCAGCAGTGAGGGGGTAGGGCAACGGGAGACCCAGTACTTC
TRBD1 | TRBJ2-7 | 12 | many | TRBV29-1 | CSVGTGGGEQYF | TGCAGCGTTGGAACAGGGGGAGGCGAGCAGTACTTC
NA | TRBJ2-7 | 11 | many | TRBV20-1 | CSVAVNIEQYF | TGCAGTGTAGCGGTCAATATCGAGCAGTACTTC
TRBD1 | TRBJ2-3 | 12 | many | TRBV20-1 | CSADRGPDTQYF | TGCAGTGCGGACAGGGGGCCGGATACGCAGTATTTT